This entry lists 3 T cell receptor beta chains sequenced from one sample in a study of TIL therapy for anti-PD-1-resistant metastatic lung cancer. The libraries were made with immunoSEQ v3. The method was immunoSEQ multiplex PCR; TCRdb's version includes in-frame clones alone and lacks a portion of them. The sample contains fewer than 60,000 clones, 80% to 90% of which appear only once. Time point reported: pre-treatment sample, taken before nivolumab and TIL therapy. This specimen consisted of blood, obtained at baseline. These receptors were taken from a person aged 25 to 85 with non-small cell lung cancer.

The chain combines TRBV5-4 with TRBJ2-5; 8 nucleotides line up with TRBD2. The CDR3 length is 15 residues. Trimming cost V 0 bases and J 5 bases; bases outside gene matches: 6. Germline loops: CDR1 SGHNT, CDR2 YYREEE (reference sequence). CDR3 protein: CASSLVVAGMETQYF. The CDR3 nucleotides are TGTGCCAGCAGCTTGGTTGTAGCGGGGATGGAGACCCAGTACTTC.

The gene calls are TRBV24-1 and TRBJ2-5, with D possibly being TRBD1 (6 bases). Germline-derived CDR1 and CDR2 are KGHDR and SFDVKD. The CDR3 contains 13 residues. Trimming removed 4 bases at V and 5 bases at J, with 10 bases between. CDR3 nucleotides: TGTGCCACCAGTGAGGGGGCGCGGGAGACCCAGTACTTC. It codes for CATSEGARETQYF.

This chain links TRBV14 with TRBJ2-1, with D perhaps matching TRBD2 (6 bases). The V end was cut by 5 bases, the J end by 2 bases, with 16 bases between. Germline V CDR1 and CDR2: SGHDN, FVKESK. The CDR3 totals 16 residues. The CDR3 DNA follows: TGTGCCAGCAGCTCAGACCGGGACTGGGCCTACAATGAGCAGTTCTTC. Protein sequence: CASSSDRDWAYNEQFF.